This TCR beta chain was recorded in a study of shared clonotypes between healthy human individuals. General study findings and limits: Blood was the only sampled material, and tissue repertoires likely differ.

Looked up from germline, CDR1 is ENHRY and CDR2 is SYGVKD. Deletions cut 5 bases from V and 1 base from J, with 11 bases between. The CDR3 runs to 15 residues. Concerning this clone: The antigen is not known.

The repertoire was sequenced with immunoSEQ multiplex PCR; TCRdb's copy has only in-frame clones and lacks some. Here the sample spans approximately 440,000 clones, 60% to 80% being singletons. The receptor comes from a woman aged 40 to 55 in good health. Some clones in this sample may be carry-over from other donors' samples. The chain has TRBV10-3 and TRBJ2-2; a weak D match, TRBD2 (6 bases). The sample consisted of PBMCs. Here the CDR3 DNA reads TGTGCCATCAGTCCGGGACTCCGGAACACCGGGGAGCTGTTTTTT. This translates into CAISPGLRNTGELFF.